These 28 T cell receptor beta chains share one sample of origin, sequenced in a study of chemoradiotherapy in HPV16-positive cancers. Only in-frame clones appear in the TCRdb table, and some are missing; sequencing was by immunoSEQ multiplex PCR. Of about 35,000 clones detected, around 93% appear once; the ten largest clones hold under 4%. The material sequenced was blood, taken from a patient who underwent chemoradiotherapy. The receptor source for this set is a human donor with HPV-associated anogenital cancer.

The chain recombines TRBV10-1 with TRBJ2-7; no clear D gene. With 6 bases removed from V and 0 bases from J, the gap between germline ends came to 15 bases. CDR1 and CDR2 from the germline V gene are WNHNN and SYGVQD (reference sequence). CDR3 size: 15 residues. The CDR3: CASSLPTHLSYEQYF. The CDR3 coding sequence is TGCGCCAGCAGCCTCCCCACCCACCTCTCCTACGAGCAGTACTTC.

This clone was counted a single time. The chain combines TRBV5-1 with TRBJ2-2; D is uncertain. V was shortened by 0 bases and J by 3 bases, with 15 bases between the two germline ends. CDR3 length: 17 amino acids. CDR1 is SGHRS, CDR2 YFSETQ, per germline. The CDR3 loop reads CASSLVVVAADTGELFF. The CDR3 DNA reads TGCGCCAGCAGCTTGGTCGTTGTTGCAGCCGACACCGGGGAGCTGTTTTTT.

The chain recombines TRBV14 with TRBJ1-2, with D possibly TRBD1 on 5 matching bases. CDR3 length: 14 amino acids. The germline V gene has CDR1 SGHDN and CDR2 FVKESK. V dropped 4 bases and J dropped 4 bases, with 13 bases sitting between them. CDR3 sequence (DNA): TGTGCCAGCAGCCGACGGCAAGACAGCTATGGCTACACCTTC. Its translation is CASSRRQDSYGYTF.

The chain joins TRBV30 to TRBJ1-5; TRBD1 is a possible D gene (6 bases). The V gene's germline CDR1 is GTSNPN and CDR2 SVGIG (reference sequence). Trimming cost V 5 bases and J 7 bases, with 15 bases left between them. The CDR3 spans 13 residues. CDR3 bases: TGTGCCTGGGATAACAGGGAGGGACAGCCCCAGCATTTT. Its translation is CAWDNREGQPQHF.

This chain links TRBV11-2 with TRBJ2-5; 7 nucleotides agree with TRBD1. The V gene's germline CDR1 is SGHAT and CDR2 FQNNGV. The length of the CDR3 is 17 residues. J was trimmed by 5 bases and V by 0 bases; bases with no gene match: 12. CDR3 in amino acids: CASSLEVGTGAGETQYF. The CDR3 nucleotides are TGTGCCAGCAGCTTAGAAGTGGGAACAGGGGCAGGGGAGACCCAGTACTTC.

The chain employs TRBV7-9 and TRBJ2-3; tentatively, D is TRBD1 or TRBD2 (5 bases each). Trimming left V 5 bases short and J 4 bases short, with 10 bases between. This CDR3 spans 13 amino acids. CDR1 and CDR2 from the germline V gene are SEHNR and FQNEAQ (reference sequence). The CDR3 is CASSERGPDTQYF. CDR3 nucleotide sequence: TGTGCCAGCAGCGAGAGGGGTCCAGATACGCAGTATTTT.

The chain recombines TRBV6-5 with TRBJ2-4; D not resolved. The CDR3 loop spans 14 amino acids. V was trimmed by 0 bases and J by 7 bases, leaving 10 bases between them. In germline, CDR1 is MNHEY, CDR2 SVGAGI. CDR3 protein: CASSYSHGGNIQYF. DNA of the CDR3: TGTGCCAGCAGTTACTCCCATGGTGGGAACATTCAGTACTTC.

The chain is built from TRBV18 and TRBJ2-4; TRBD2 is a possible D gene (6 bases). This CDR3 is 13 amino acids long. Trimming shortened V by 1 base and J by 11 bases, and 12 bases separated the two germline ends. Germline CDR1 is KGHSH and CDR2 is LQKENI. The chain's CDR3 is CASSPRGVWLQYF. As DNA, the CDR3 is TGTGCCAGCTCACCACGGGGGGTTTGGCTTCAGTACTTC. The whole variable domain, remainder taken from reference TRBV18 and TRBJ2-4, is NAGVMQNPRHLVRRRGQEARLRCSPMKGHSHVYWYRQLPEEGLKFMVYLQKENIIDESGMPKERFSAEFPKEGPSILRIQQVVRGDSAAYFCASSPRGVWLQYFGAGTRLSVL.

The chain carries TRBV5-1 and TRBJ2-2; 11 bases are a match to TRBD1. CDR1 and CDR2 from the germline V gene are SGHRS and YFSETQ. The CDR3 totals 15 residues. V lost 4 bases to trimming and J lost 5 bases; unmatched junction nucleotides: 4. The CDR3 loop reads CASSTGTGGTGELFF. The CDR3 region has the DNA TGCGCCAGCAGCACGGGGACAGGGGGGACCGGGGAGCTGTTTTTT. Combining the CDR3 with reference TRBV5-1 and TRBJ2-2 gives the whole variable domain KAGVTQTPRYLIKTRGQQVTLSCSPISGHRSVSWYQQTPGQGLQFLFEYFSETQRNKGNFPGRFSGRQFSNSRSEMNVSTLELGDSALYLCASSTGTGGTGELFFGEGSRLTVL.

The genes are TRBV4-3 and TRBJ2-7; 10 nucleotides align to TRBD1. The CDR3 extends over 16 amino acids. Germline V CDR1 and CDR2: LGHNA, YSLEER. With V trimmed by 1 base and J by 2 bases, 5 bases remained unmatched. The CDR3 DNA follows: TGCGCCAGCAGCCAAGCCCCGGGACAGGGGACCTACGAGCAGTACTTC. Residues: CASSQAPGQGTYEQYF.

The chain employs TRBV18 and TRBJ2-1; 10 bases are a match to TRBD2. The CDR3 consists of 15 residues. The ends lost 2 bases at V and 12 bases at J; junction bases unmatched: 10. Looked up from germline, CDR1 is KGHSH and CDR2 is LQKENI. CDR3 protein: CASSPGPAGGPGQFF. The CDR3 DNA reads as TGTGCCAGCTCACCAGGCCCAGCGGGGGGGCCAGGGCAGTTCTTC.

The chain is built from TRBV4-3 and TRBJ2-4, with 9 bases identical to TRBD2. Germline CDR1 and CDR2: LGHNA and YSLEER. With 1 base clipped from V and 3 bases from J, the junction kept 4 bases outside the gene matches. This CDR3 spans 16 amino acids. The CDR3 loop reads CASSQVAGDVKNIQYF. The CDR3 nucleotides are TGCGCCAGCAGCCAAGTAGCGGGGGATGTCAAAAACATTCAGTACTTC.

This CDR3 reads CSVRQTEAYEQYF. In nucleotides, the CDR3 is TGCAGCGTCAGACAAACCGAGGCCTACGAGCAGTACTTC. The chain combines TRBV29-1 with TRBJ2-7; D ambiguous. CDR1 is SQVTM, CDR2 ANQGSEA, per germline. The CDR3 is 13 amino acids. V was pared by 6 bases and J by 2 bases, with 14 bases between.

V is TRBV5-1 and J is TRBJ2-2; D is undetermined. The germline V gene encodes CDR1 SGHRS and CDR2 YFSETQ. The CDR3 has 11 residues. V was trimmed by 6 bases and J by 0 bases, leaving 0 bases between them. CDR3 coding DNA: TGCGCCAGCACGAACACCGGGGAGCTGTTTTTT. Translation: CASTNTGELFF.

This clone has only one observation. The rearrangement joins TRBV5-4 to TRBJ2-1, with no clear D. The germline CDR1 and CDR2 sequences are SGHNT and YYREEE (reference sequence). This CDR3 is built from 13 residues. The V gene lost 0 bases and the J gene lost 6 bases, with 7 bases spanning the gap. CDR3 in amino acids: CASSLAVGNEQFF. In DNA, the CDR3 is TGTGCCAGCAGCTTGGCGGTTGGCAATGAGCAGTTCTTC.

In nucleotides, the CDR3 is TGCGCCAGCCGGGTGCAGGGTCCCAATGATGGCTACACCTTC. It yields the protein CASRVQGPNDGYTF. This chain joins TRBV5-1 and TRBJ1-2; weak D call: TRBD1 (5 bases). Germline V CDR1 and CDR2: SGHRS, YFSETQ. The CDR3 extends over 14 amino acids. The germline V and J ends were trimmed by 7 bases and 6 bases, with 19 bases remaining between them. The whole variable domain, remainder taken from reference TRBV5-1 and TRBJ1-2, is KAGVTQTPRYLIKTRGQQVTLSCSPISGHRSVSWYQQTPGQGLQFLFEYFSETQRNKGNFPGRFSGRQFSNSRSEMNVSTLELGDSALYLCASRVQGPNDGYTFGSGTRLTVV.

The chain combines TRBV4-3 with TRBJ2-5; D might be TRBD2 (5 bases). The CDR3 runs 15 residues. CDR1 is LGHNA and CDR2 is YSLEER in the germline V gene. The V end was cut by 1 base, the J end by 7 bases, with 16 bases between. This CDR3 is CASSQVSDTRGTQYF. The CDR3 region has the DNA TGCGCCAGCAGCCAAGTAAGCGACACCCGGGGGACCCAGTACTTC.

This clone was observed once. The chain employs TRBV11-1 and TRBJ2-3; D is perhaps TRBD2 (6 bases). The CDR3 extends over 15 amino acids. Trimming stripped 4 bases from V and 6 bases from J, with 17 bases between. The germline CDR1 and CDR2 sequences are SGHAT and FQDESV (reference sequence). The CDR3 is CASSSPNPGLDTQYF. The CDR3 DNA sequence: TGTGCCAGCAGCTCACCAAACCCGGGACTCGATACGCAGTATTTT.

This clone was counted a few times. The CDR3 sequence: CASSARDRGYGYTF. For the CDR3, the DNA is TGTGCCAGCAGCGCCAGGGACAGGGGCTATGGCTACACCTTC. The chain combines TRBV7-9 with TRBJ1-2, with TRBD1 matching 10 bases. Germline assignment: CDR1 SEHNR and CDR2 FQNEAQ (reference sequence). CDR3 size: 14 residues. Losses at the gene ends were 5 bases for V and 4 bases for J; bases not matched to a gene: 4.

This chain connects TRBV29-1 to TRBJ2-1, with D tentatively TRBD1 (5 bases). Germline-derived CDR1 and CDR2 are SQVTM and ANQGSEA. V was clipped by 4 bases and J by 0 bases, with 16 bases between them. The CDR3 extends over 16 amino acids. CDR3 sequence (DNA): TGCAGCGTTGTGGGGCATAACGCCCGCTCCTACAATGAGCAGTTCTTC. Protein sequence: CSVVGHNARSYNEQFF.

J is TRBJ1-4 and V is TRBV25-1; D gene ambiguous. CDR3 length: 14 residues. V was trimmed by 2 bases and J by 7 bases, leaving 11 bases between them. CDR1 is MGHDK, CDR2 SYGVNS, per germline. Here the CDR3 DNA reads TGTGCCAGCAGTGAAAGTCTGGGGAGTGAAAAACTGTTTTTT. Amino acid sequence: CASSESLGSEKLFF. Variable domain in full (rest from reference TRBV25-1 and TRBJ1-4): EADIYQTPRYLVIGTGKKITLECSQTMGHDKMYWYQQDPGMELHLIHYSYGVNSTEKGDLSSESTVSRIRTEHFPLTLESARPSHTSQYLCASSESLGSEKLFFGSGTQLSVL.

This CDR3 is CASGIGQGRDTQYF. The DNA for the CDR3 is TGTGCTAGTGGTATAGGACAGGGTAGAGATACGCAGTATTTT. V usage is TRBV12-5 and J usage is TRBJ2-3; TRBD1 aligns across 8 bases. The CDR3 covers 14 residues. V was clipped by 5 bases and J by 5 bases; unmatched bases: 6. Germline CDR1 reads LGHNT; CDR2 reads FRNRAP.

The chain employs TRBV27 and TRBJ1-2, with 12 bases identical to TRBD1. Germline V CDR1 and CDR2: MNHEY, SMNVEV (reference sequence). CDR3 length: 17 amino acids. The V segment lost 4 bases and the J segment 5 bases; nucleotides outside the gene matches: 11. The CDR3 loop is CASSSGTGGTGVYGYTF. The CDR3 DNA reads TGTGCCAGCAGTTCCGGGACAGGGGGCACTGGGGTTTATGGCTACACCTTC.

The chain couples TRBV21-1 to TRBJ1-1. TRBV21-1 is a documented pseudogene. CDR3 size: 12 residues. CDR3 sequence: CASSKVTRGAFF. The CDR3 DNA reads as TGTGCCAGCAGCAAAGTCACGCGGGGGGCTTTCTTT.

The rearrangement links TRBV27 to TRBJ2-7; a possible D gene is TRBD1 (5 bases). The V end was cut by 3 bases, the J end by 2 bases, with 11 bases between. The germline gives CDR1 MNHEY, CDR2 SMNVEV (reference sequence). CDR3 length: 14 amino acids. CDR3 residues: CASSFDRKTYEQYF. Written as DNA, the CDR3 is TGTGCCAGCAGTTTTGACAGAAAAACCTACGAGCAGTACTTC.

The chain combines TRBV6-4 with TRBJ1-5; the D is unclear. V was trimmed by 8 bases and J by 6 bases, leaving 14 bases between them. The CDR3 sequence is 13 residues long. Germline CDR1 MRHNA, CDR2 SNTAGT. The CDR3 reads CASHGGESQPQHF. CDR3 sequence (DNA): TGTGCCAGCCATGGCGGGGAGAGTCAGCCCCAGCATTTT.

This sequence joins TRBV7-6 and TRBJ2-7; possible D gene TRBD2, 6 bases. The CDR3 totals 15 residues. V lost 1 base and J 2 bases, leaving 12 bases between the germline ends. Germline V CDR1 and CDR2: SGHVS, FNYEAQ. CDR3 coding DNA: TGTGCCAGCAGCTTAGGTTGGGGGGACCCCTACGAGCAGTACTTC. Its translation is CASSLGWGDPYEQYF.

The chain links TRBV29-1 to TRBJ2-7; 7 positions agree with TRBD1. Germline lookup yields CDR1 SQVTM and CDR2 ANQGSEA. The junction had 13 bases not matched to a gene; V was cut back by 6 bases and J by 2 bases. The CDR3 is 15 amino acids. This chain's CDR3 is CSVAQSQGSTYEQYF. CDR3 coding DNA: TGCAGCGTCGCGCAGTCACAGGGGTCCACCTACGAGCAGTACTTC.